Listed below are T cell receptor beta chains from one sample, sequenced in a study of blood T cell repertoires in COVID-19. TCRdb's table, derived via immunoSEQ multiplex PCR, lists solely in-frame clones and lacks some. In the table there are about 210,000 clones, under 95% of which are singletons. The sequencing sample was made of peripheral blood. Receptors originate from a man younger than 40 with acute or convalescent COVID-19. CDR3s include the opening cysteine and the closing phenylalanine or tryptophan. A D gene is named only where the DNA matches it firmly. Clone size, where shown, is once, few, many, or a class for clones that have expanded.

abundance	d_gene	v_gene	j_gene	CDR3nt	CDR3aa
-	-	TRBV19	TRBJ2-7	TGTGCCAGTAGCCCCCCGGGGGTCTACGAGCAGTACTTC	CASSPPGVYEQYF
once	TRBD1	TRBV10-3	TRBJ2-7	TGTGCCATCAGTGTGGGACAGGGCAACTACGAGCAGTACTTC	CAISVGQGNYEQYF
-	-	TRBV28	TRBJ1-5	TGTGCCAGCAGTTTCGGGAACAATCAGCCCCAGCATTTT	CASSFGNNQPQHF
-	-	TRBV6-5	TRBJ1-6	TGTGCCAGCAGCGACGGGTTCCTAAGGAATTCACCCCTCCACTTT	CASSDGFLRNSPLHF
-	TRBD1	TRBV23-1	TRBJ1-5	TGCGCCAGCAGTCGATTGAGGACAGGGGGTGGTACGGCGAGCAATCAGCCCCAGCATTTT	CASSRLRTGGGTASNQPQHF
-	TRBD1	TRBV19	TRBJ1-4	TGTGCCAGTAGCCCCGGGGGACAGAGAGGAAAACTGTTTTTT	CASSPGGQRGKLFF
-	TRBD2	TRBV6-6	TRBJ2-3	TGTGCCAGCAGTCCACGATCCAGCGGGGGCACAGATACGCAGTATTTT	CASSPRSSGGTDTQYF
once	-	TRBV4-1	TRBJ2-7	TGCGCCAGCAGCCAAGTGCCAGGGGACTACGAGCAGTACTTC	CASSQVPGDYEQYF
once	TRBD1	TRBV3-1/TRBV3-2	TRBJ2-7	TGTGCCAGCAGCCAAGTAAACCGGGCAGGGGGCCCCTACGAGCAGTACTTC	CASSQVNRAGGPYEQYF
-	TRBD2	TRBV10-2	TRBJ2-1	TGCGCCAGCAGTGAATCCTTCGGACTAGCGAAGGAGAATGAGCAGTTCTTC	CASSESFGLAKENEQFF
-	TRBD1	TRBV28	TRBJ2-7	TGTGCCAGCAGTCAGCCCGACAGGGGCGAGCAGTACTTC	CASSQPDRGEQYF
few	-	TRBV6-5	TRBJ2-7	TGTGCCAGCAGTCCCCGACAGAAAGGCCCCTACGAGCAGTACTTC	CASSPRQKGPYEQYF
-	-	TRBV18	TRBJ2-3	TGTGCCAGCTCAATCGACAGGAGCACAGATACGCAGTATTTT	CASSIDRSTDTQYF
once	-	TRBV21-1	TRBJ2-2	TGTGCCAGCAGCAAACCCCGGACTAGCGGGGGATCCGGGGAGCTGTTTTTT	CASSKPRTSGGSGELFF
-	-	TRBV7-9	TRBJ1-6	TGTGCCAGCAGCTTAGGGCAGAATAATTCACCCCTCCACTTT	CASSLGQNNSPLHF
-	-	TRBV15	TRBJ2-7	TGTGCCACCAGCACGAGACTGGACTCCGACGAGCAGTACTTC	CATSTRLDSDEQYF
-	TRBD1	TRBV9	TRBJ2-7	TGTGCCAGCAGCGTAGGCGGGACAGGGGACTACGAGCAGTACTTC	CASSVGGTGDYEQYF
-	TRBD1	TRBV29-1	TRBJ2-7	TGCAGCGTTGGGGACAGGAACAAAGAGCAGTACTTC	CSVGDRNKEQYF
-	-	TRBV30	TRBJ1-5	TGTGCCTGGAGTGTAGCGGCTAATCAGCCCCAGCATTTT	CAWSVAANQPQHF
-	-	TRBV6-5	TRBJ2-7	TGTGCCAGCAGTTACAAGGGCGGGCTCGGGCAGTACTTC	CASSYKGGLGQYF
-	-	TRBV12-3/TRBV12-4	TRBJ2-7	TGTGCCAGCAGTTTGTTCGGGGAGCAGTACTTC	CASSLFGEQYF
-	TRBD1	TRBV25-1	TRBJ1-2	TGTGCCAGCACCTTGAACAGGGGGGTAGGCTATGGCTACACCTTC	CASTLNRGVGYGYTF
-	TRBD2	TRBV2	TRBJ2-1	TGTGCCAGCAGTGGAGGTAGGGCGAGCGGGGGGGTCAATGAGCAGTTCTTC	CASSGGRASGGVNEQFF
-	TRBD2	TRBV19	TRBJ2-1	TGTGCCAGTAGTATAGTGTTCGCTAGCGGGGGTCTCAATGAGCAGTTCTTC	CASSIVFASGGLNEQFF
-	-	TRBV18	TRBJ1-4	TGTGCCAGCTCACGCGAGGCAATTGGGACTAATGAAAAACTGTTTTTT	CASSREAIGTNEKLFF
-	TRBD1	TRBV7-3	TRBJ2-1	TGTGCCAGCAGCCAGGACAGGGAAGCGTACAATGAGCAGTTCTTC	CASSQDREAYNEQFF
-	-	TRBV27	TRBJ2-6	TGTGCCAGCAGGCAACACAGGGACTCTGGGGCCAACGTCCTGACTTTC	CASRQHRDSGANVLTF
-	-	TRBV19	TRBJ2-1	TGTGCCAGTAGTACCCGTGGACGGGATGGGGATGAGCAGTTCTTC	CASSTRGRDGDEQFF
-	TRBD2	TRBV11-3	TRBJ2-1	TGTGCCAGCAGCCTTCGACTAGCGGGAGTTTATGAGCAGTTCTTC	CASSLRLAGVYEQFF
-	TRBD1	TRBV9	TRBJ1-3	TGTGCCAGCAGCGACCGGGACAGGGCCTCTGGAAACACCATATATTTT	CASSDRDRASGNTIYF
once	TRBD2	TRBV27	TRBJ2-7	TGTGCCAGCGGACGACTAGCGGGACCTTACGAGCAGTACTTC	CASGRLAGPYEQYF
-	TRBD2	TRBV5-4	TRBJ2-5	TGTGCCAGCAGACTGACTAGCCTCTCTCCCCAAGAGACCCAGTACTTC	CASRLTSLSPQETQYF
-	TRBD2	TRBV20-1	TRBJ2-1	TGCAGTGCCAACCAAGGGGAGGGGCAGTTCTTC	CSANQGEGQFF
-	TRBD2	TRBV10-3	TRBJ2-7	TGTGCCATCAGTGGGACTAGCGGGACCTACGAGCAGTACTTC	CAISGTSGTYEQYF
-	TRBD2	TRBV5-6	TRBJ2-5	TGTGCCAGCAGCTGGACTAGCATCGAGACCCAGTACTTC	CASSWTSIETQYF
-	-	TRBV5-1	TRBJ2-3	TGCGCCAGCAGCGTTCAAGAGGCAGATACGCAGTATTTT	CASSVQEADTQYF
once	TRBD1	TRBV7-3	TRBJ1-2	TGTGCCAGCAGCCCGGGACAGTCTAACTATGGCTACACCTTC	CASSPGQSNYGYTF
-	-	TRBV28	TRBJ1-5	TGTGCCAGCAGTTTACAGGCTCAGCCCCAGCATTTT	CASSLQAQPQHF
-	-	TRBV30	TRBJ1-2	TGTGCCTGGAAACGGCGGGGGATCTACTATGGCTACACCTTC	CAWKRRGIYYGYTF
-	-	TRBV24-1	TRBJ2-5	TGTGCCACCAGTGTAGCTGGGTCGGAGACCCAGTACTTC	CATSVAGSETQYF
once	-	TRBV6-6	TRBJ1-4	TGTGCCAGCAGTTTCGCCCCAATGGGGGAGGGTGAAAAACTGTTTTTT	CASSFAPMGEGEKLFF
-	TRBD2	TRBV7-2	TRBJ2-4	TGTGCCAGCAGCTTTAGCGGGGTCCTAGCCAAAAACATTCAGTACTTC	CASSFSGVLAKNIQYF
-	-	TRBV27	TRBJ2-1	TGTGCCAGCAGTATGCGGTCGCTAGCCTACAATGAGCAGTTCTTC	CASSMRSLAYNEQFF
-	TRBD1	TRBV27	TRBJ2-1	TGTGCCAGCCGATGGACAGGGGTAGGTGAGCAGTTCTTC	CASRWTGVGEQFF
-	TRBD1	TRBV27	TRBJ1-1	TGTGCCAGCAGTTACGGGACAGGGGGGAACACTGAAGCTTTCTTT	CASSYGTGGNTEAFF
-	TRBD1	TRBV11-2	TRBJ2-3	TGTGCCAGCAGCTCTGGACAGGGGGGGATAGATACGCAGTATTTT	CASSSGQGGIDTQYF
-	-	TRBV7-9	TRBJ2-1	TGTGCCAGCAGCTTACCCTCAGGGGATGAGCAGTTCTTC	CASSLPSGDEQFF
-	TRBD1	TRBV2	TRBJ1-4	TGTGCCAGCATTAAGGACAGGCGTCTAACCGGAAGAGAAAAACTGTTTTTT	CASIKDRRLTGREKLFF
-	TRBD2	TRBV6-5	TRBJ2-2	TGTGCCAGCAGTTACTCTGGGACTAGCGCTAGCGGGGAGCTGTTTTTT	CASSYSGTSASGELFF
-	-	TRBV27	TRBJ1-2	TGTGCCAGCAGCATACGGCCTCAGGGGAACTATGGCTACACCTTC	CASSIRPQGNYGYTF
-	-	TRBV28	TRBJ2-2	TGTGCCAGCAGTTTTCAGGGGCCCGGGGAGCTGTTTTTT	CASSFQGPGELFF
once	-	TRBV29-1	TRBJ2-7	TGCAGCGTTGACTTCGGGGGCTACGAGCAGTACTTC	CSVDFGGYEQYF
-	TRBD1	TRBV5-1	TRBJ1-2	TGCGCCAGCAGCTTGGGGGACAGGGGTATCTATGGCTACACCTTC	CASSLGDRGIYGYTF
once	TRBD1	TRBV11-2	TRBJ1-2	TGTGCCAGCAGCGCTGGGGACAGGGTCGGCTATGGCTACACCTTC	CASSAGDRVGYGYTF
-	-	TRBV9	TRBJ2-7	TGTGCCAGCAGCGTAGAGGCGGGACAGAGATACGAGCAGTACTTC	CASSVEAGQRYEQYF
-	TRBD1	TRBV11-2	TRBJ2-2	TGTGCCAGCAGCTTAGGGACAGGGTACACCGGGGAGCTGTTTTTT	CASSLGTGYTGELFF
-	-	TRBV29-1	TRBJ2-3	TGCAGCGTTGCGACCCAGCGGGATACGCAGTATTTT	CSVATQRDTQYF
-	-	TRBV4-2	TRBJ2-2	TGTGCCAGCAGCCAAGAGGATTTGAAGGGGCAGATGTCTTTAATTGAGCTGTTTTTT	CASSQEDLKGQMSLIELFF
-	-	TRBV6-5	TRBJ1-2	TGTGCCACCAGATCCCCCCGTAACTATGGCTACACCTTC	CATRSPRNYGYTF
once	-	TRBV30	TRBJ1-5	TGTGCCTGGAGTGCCTCACAGGGCCAGCCCCAGCATTTT	CAWSASQGQPQHF